These 22 T cell receptor beta chains originate from one sample sequenced in a study of blood T cell repertoires in COVID-19. TCRdb's table, derived via immunoSEQ multiplex PCR, lists solely in-frame clones and lacks some. Of around 150,000 clones listed, 80% to 90% were seen once; the top ten hold roughly 2.5%. The sample taken for sequencing was peripheral blood. Receptors were obtained from a man between 45 and 60 years old with active COVID-19.

J is TRBJ2-1 and V is TRBV4-1; weak D call: TRBD1 (6 bases). This CDR3 is built from 15 residues. CDR1 is MGHRA and CDR2 is YSYEKL in the germline V gene. The V gene lost 2 bases and the J gene lost 1 base, with 9 bases spanning the gap. The CDR3 nucleotides read TGCGCCAGCAGCCAACAGGGGTTTTCCTACAATGAGCAGTTCTTC. Translating gives CASSQQGFSYNEQFF.

The chain recombines TRBV7-2 with TRBJ2-6; D might be TRBD2 (7 bases). The V and J ends lost 6 bases and 1 base respectively, with 13 bases between them. The CDR3 consists of 16 residues. Germline CDR1 SGHTA, CDR2 FQGNSA. The CDR3 DNA is TGTGCCAGCAGGCCTGGGGGGGCATCTGGGGCCAACGTCCTGACTTTC. Its translation: CASRPGGASGANVLTF.

The chain couples TRBV6-5 to TRBJ1-3; 10 bases line up with TRBD1. After removal of 4 bases from V and 4 bases from J, the junction contained 4 bases not matched to a gene. Per the germline V gene, CDR1 is MNHEY and CDR2 is SVGAGI. The CDR3 extends over 15 amino acids. The CDR3 nucleotides are TGTGCCAGCAGTTCGACAGGGGGCCCCGGAAACACCATATATTTT. Its translation: CASSSTGGPGNTIYF.

The chain recombines TRBV9 with TRBJ2-5; D is possibly TRBD1 (5 bases). The CDR3 spans 14 residues. The V and J ends lost 3 bases and 4 bases respectively, with 13 bases between them. The germline V gene encodes CDR1 SGDLS and CDR2 YYNGEE. CDR3: CASSESPRGETQYF. The CDR3 nucleotides are TGTGCCAGCAGCGAATCCCCTAGGGGAGAGACCCAGTACTTC.

This CDR3 is CASSAFRDRGQYEQYF. Written as DNA, the CDR3 is TGTGCCAGCAGCGCCTTCCGGGACAGGGGGCAATACGAGCAGTACTTC. This chain connects TRBV2 to TRBJ2-7; 12 bases agree with TRBD1. V gave up 6 bases and J gave up 4 bases; unmatched junction bases: 10. The CDR3 is 16 amino acids. CDR1 and CDR2 from the germline V gene are SNHLY and FYNNEI.

V is TRBV9 and J is TRBJ1-5, with TRBD1 matching over 7 bases. The CDR3 has 15 amino acids. Germline V gives CDR1 SGDLS, CDR2 YYNGEE. After removal of 0 bases from V and 3 bases from J, the junction contained 3 bases not matched to a gene. CDR3 loop: CASSVEGAHNQPQHF. CDR3 coding DNA: TGTGCCAGCAGCGTAGAGGGGGCTCACAATCAGCCCCAGCATTTT.

This clone occurred a few times. V and J are TRBV6-5 and TRBJ1-2; 11 bases are shared with TRBD1. The V segment lost 6 bases and the J segment 8 bases; nucleotides outside the gene matches: 8. The CDR3 has 14 amino acids. Germline V CDR1 and CDR2: MNHEY, SVGAGI. The CDR3 sequence: CASSVWTGGEGYTF. The CDR3 DNA sequence: TGTGCCAGCAGCGTTTGGACAGGGGGCGAAGGCTACACCTTC.

This chain links TRBV3-1 (or the pseudogene TRBV3-2) with TRBJ2-1; no firm D call. Germline CDR1 is LGHDT and CDR2 is YNNKEL (reference sequence). This CDR3 has 15 residues. Trimming left V 2 bases short and J 12 bases short, with 20 bases between. This CDR3 reads CASSQRSPRGVWQFF. The CDR3, as DNA: TGTGCCAGCAGCCAAAGATCCCCCAGAGGAGTCTGGCAGTTCTTC.

As DNA, the CDR3 is TGTGCCAGCAGTTCAGGACTAGCGGGGGTTTCCTACGAGCAGTACTTC. Residues: CASSSGLAGVSYEQYF. The chain carries TRBV6-6 and TRBJ2-7, with 13 bases fitting TRBD2. CDR3 length: 16 residues. The V and J ends lost 4 bases and 1 base, in that order; junction bases with no gene match: 4. The germline V gene has CDR1 MNHNY and CDR2 SVGAGI (reference sequence).

This clone appeared a single time. This chain joins TRBV5-6 and TRBJ1-2, with D unresolved. Trimming shortened V by 4 bases and J by 5 bases, and 15 bases separated the two germline ends. The CDR3 extends over 14 amino acids. CDR1 is SGHDT, CDR2 YYEEEE, per germline. This chain's CDR3 is CASSPGTQRYGYTF. CDR3 in DNA: TGTGCCAGCAGCCCCGGAACGCAGCGGTATGGCTACACCTTC.

The rearrangement links TRBV12-1 to TRBJ1-5. TRBV12-1 is recorded as a pseudogene. The CDR3 is made up of 11 amino acids. As DNA, the CDR3 is TGTGCCATCCGGAGTATACAGCCCCAGCATTTT. It encodes CAIRSIQPQHF.

V usage is TRBV7-8 and J usage is TRBJ2-7; D remains unclear. CDR1 is SGHVS, CDR2 FQNEAQ, per germline. V dropped 1 base and J dropped 0 bases, with 22 bases sitting between them. The length of the CDR3 is 19 residues. CDR3 nucleotides: TGTGCCAGCAGCTTAGGGCTGTATGAAGTTTTTAAAAGCTCCTACGAGCAGTACTTC. Translated, it gives CASSLGLYEVFKSSYEQYF.

This chain connects TRBV27 to TRBJ2-7; a possible D gene is TRBD2 (7 bases). Trimming removed 0 bases from V and 3 bases from J, with 12 bases in between. Germline V gene sequence: CDR1 MNHEY, CDR2 SMNVEV (reference sequence). This CDR3 spans 15 amino acids. CDR3 amino acids: CASSLSKGGVYEQYF. DNA for the CDR3: TGTGCCAGCAGTTTATCGAAAGGGGGGGTCTACGAGCAGTACTTC.

The V call is TRBV27, the J call TRBJ2-3, with TRBD1 as a possible D gene (6 bases). Germline loops: CDR1 MNHEY, CDR2 SMNVEV (reference sequence). The CDR3 spans 14 residues. Trimming shortened V by 8 bases and J by 2 bases, and 14 bases separated the two germline ends. The CDR3 DNA follows: TGTGCCAGCCGCGGACAGCGAAACACAGATACGCAGTATTTT. It translates to CASRGQRNTDTQYF.

This chain joins TRBV10-3 and TRBJ1-6, with 8 bases that match TRBD1. The CDR3 has 15 amino acids. CDR1 is ENHRY, CDR2 SYGVKD, per germline. V trimming: 6 bases; J trimming: 7 bases; junction bases outside the gene matches: 8. The CDR3 is CAIRADRGENSPLHF. The DNA of the CDR3 is TGTGCCATCAGGGCTGACAGGGGCGAGAATTCACCCCTCCACTTT.

This clone appeared once. V and J are TRBV9 and TRBJ2-7; D call uncertain. Deletions cut 1 base from V and 3 bases from J, with 5 bases between. The CDR3 is 12 residues long. CDR1 is SGDLS and CDR2 is YYNGEE in the germline V gene. The CDR3 nucleotides read TGTGCCAGCAGCGTAAACAGCTACGAGCAGTACTTC. Protein: CASSVNSYEQYF. The variable domain in full, with the rest retrieved from reference TRBV9 and TRBJ2-7, is DSGVTQTPKHLITATGQRVTLRCSPRSGDLSVYWYQQSLDQGLQFLIQYYNGEERAKGNILERFSAQQFPDLHSELNLSSLELGDSALYFCASSVNSYEQYFGPGTRLTVT.

The CDR3 region is CASSRQEEETQYF. The CDR3 bases are TGCGCCAGCAGCCGCCAGGAGGAAGAGACCCAGTACTTC. The chain couples TRBV4-1 to TRBJ2-5; tentatively, D is TRBD2 (5 bases). The CDR3 extends over 13 amino acids. In germline, CDR1 is MGHRA, CDR2 YSYEKL. Trimming shortened V by 4 bases and J by 3 bases, and 9 bases separated the two germline ends.

The chain is built from TRBV12-3 or TRBV12-4 and TRBJ1-1, with D perhaps TRBD1 (6 bases). V lost 3 bases, J lost 5 bases, and 10 bases lay in between. There are 13 residues in the CDR3. The CDR3 sequence is CASSFGRGTEAFF. In DNA form, the CDR3 reads TGTGCCAGCAGTTTCGGCAGGGGTACTGAAGCTTTCTTT.

This chain's CDR3 is CASSLVGVGTEAFF. Here the CDR3 DNA reads TGTGCCAGCAGCTTAGTAGGGGTGGGGACTGAAGCTTTCTTT. The chain carries TRBV7-2 and TRBJ1-1; D might be TRBD1 (5 bases). The germline CDR1 and CDR2 sequences are SGHTA and FQGNSA. The CDR3 has 14 amino acids. The V end lost 1 base, the J end lost 5 bases, and 11 bases lay between the germline ends. The variable domain in full, with the rest retrieved from reference TRBV7-2 and TRBJ1-1, is GAGVSQSPSNKVTEKGKDVELRCDPISGHTALYWYRQSLGQGLEFLIYFQGNSAPDKSGLPSDRFSAERTGGSVSTLTIQRTQQEDSAVYLCASSLVGVGTEAFFGQGTRLTVV.

The chain is built from TRBV4-1 and TRBJ2-5, with D tentatively TRBD2 (6 bases). V was shortened by 4 bases and J by 2 bases, with 11 bases between the two germline ends. Germline CDR1 reads MGHRA; CDR2 reads YSYEKL. The CDR3 loop spans 14 amino acids. The CDR3 region is CASSPPGGQETQYF. CDR3 nucleotide sequence: TGCGCCAGCAGCCCCCCAGGAGGGCAAGAGACCCAGTACTTC.

This clone is a singleton in its sample. This chain links TRBV10-3 with TRBJ1-5; no clear D. The germline V gene encodes CDR1 ENHRY and CDR2 SYGVKD. V was cut by 0 bases and J by 0 bases, with 15 bases left in between. CDR3 length: 18 residues. The CDR3 DNA sequence: TGTGCCATCAGTGAGTCGGGCCCCGACCGGTATAGCAATCAGCCCCAGCATTTT. Residues: CAISESGPDRYSNQPQHF.

The V gene is TRBV4-1, the J gene TRBJ1-6, with 8 nucleotides matching TRBD1. V lost 0 bases and J lost 7; bases outside the gene matches: 8. Germline V CDR1 and CDR2: MGHRA, YSYEKL. The CDR3 runs 17 residues. The CDR3: CASSQEWQGAVNSPLHF. The CDR3 DNA reads TGCGCCAGCAGCCAAGAATGGCAGGGGGCCGTGAATTCACCCCTCCACTTT.